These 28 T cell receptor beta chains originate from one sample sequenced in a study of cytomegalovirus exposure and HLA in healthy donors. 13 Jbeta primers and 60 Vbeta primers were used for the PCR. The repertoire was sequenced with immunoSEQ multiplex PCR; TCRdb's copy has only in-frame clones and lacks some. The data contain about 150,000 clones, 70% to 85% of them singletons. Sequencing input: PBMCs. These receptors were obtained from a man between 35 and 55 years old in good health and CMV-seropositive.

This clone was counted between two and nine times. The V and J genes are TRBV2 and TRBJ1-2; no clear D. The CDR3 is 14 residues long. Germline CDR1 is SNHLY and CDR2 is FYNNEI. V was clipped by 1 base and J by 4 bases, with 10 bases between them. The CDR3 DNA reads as TGTGCCAGCAGTGAAGATAGTCGGGGCTATGGCTACACCTTC. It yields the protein CASSEDSRGYGYTF. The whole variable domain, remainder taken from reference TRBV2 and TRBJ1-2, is EPEVTQTPSHQVTQMGQEVILRCVPISNHLYFYWYRQILGQKVEFLVSFYNNEISEKSEIFDDQFSVERPDGSNFTLKIRSTKLEDSAMYFCASSEDSRGYGYTFGSGTRLTVV.

This CDR3 reads CASSGPYSNQPQHF. CDR3 DNA: TGTGCCAGCAGTGGGCCCTATAGCAATCAGCCCCAGCATTTT. The rearrangement links TRBV28 to TRBJ1-5; D is unclear. The CDR3 is 14 amino acids. Looked up from germline, CDR1 is MDHEN and CDR2 is SYDVKM. The V gene lost 5 bases and the J gene lost 0 bases, with 8 bases spanning the gap.

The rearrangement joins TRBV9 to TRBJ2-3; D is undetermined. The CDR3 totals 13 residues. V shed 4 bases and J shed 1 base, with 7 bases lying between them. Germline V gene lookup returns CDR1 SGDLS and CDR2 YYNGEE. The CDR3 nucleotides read TGTGCCAGCAGCCCCCCGGGCACAGATACGCAGTATTTT. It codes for CASSPPGTDTQYF.

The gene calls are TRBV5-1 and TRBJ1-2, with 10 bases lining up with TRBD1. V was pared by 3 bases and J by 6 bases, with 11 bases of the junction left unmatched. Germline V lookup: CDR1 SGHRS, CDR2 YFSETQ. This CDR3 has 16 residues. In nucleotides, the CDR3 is TGCGCCAGCAGCTCCGCGTTGGACAGGGGGGGCGATGGCTACACCTTC. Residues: CASSSALDRGGDGYTF.

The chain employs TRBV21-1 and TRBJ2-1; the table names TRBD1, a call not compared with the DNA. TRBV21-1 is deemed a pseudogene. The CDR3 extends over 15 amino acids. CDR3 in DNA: TGTGCCAGCAGGCCCGGGACAGGGGGTATCAATGAGCAGTTCTTC. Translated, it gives CASRPGTGGINEQFF.

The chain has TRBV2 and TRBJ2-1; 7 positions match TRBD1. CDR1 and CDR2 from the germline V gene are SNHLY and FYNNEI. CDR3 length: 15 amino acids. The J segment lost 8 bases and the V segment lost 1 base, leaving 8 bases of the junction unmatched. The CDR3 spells CASSEGQGIWDEQFF. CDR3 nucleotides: TGTGCCAGCAGTGAAGGACAGGGTATCTGGGATGAGCAGTTCTTC.

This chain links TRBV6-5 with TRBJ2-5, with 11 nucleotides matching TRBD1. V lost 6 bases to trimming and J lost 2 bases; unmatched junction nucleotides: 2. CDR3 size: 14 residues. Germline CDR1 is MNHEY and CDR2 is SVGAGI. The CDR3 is CASRRDRGQETQYF. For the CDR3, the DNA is TGTGCCAGCAGACGGGACAGGGGGCAAGAGACCCAGTACTTC.

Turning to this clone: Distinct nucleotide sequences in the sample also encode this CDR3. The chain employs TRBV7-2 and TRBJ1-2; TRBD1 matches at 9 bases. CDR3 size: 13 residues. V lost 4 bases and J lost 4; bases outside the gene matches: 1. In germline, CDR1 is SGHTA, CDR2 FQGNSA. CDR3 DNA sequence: TGTGCCAGCAGCTCGGGACAGGGCTATGGCTACACCTTC. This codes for CASSSGQGYGYTF.

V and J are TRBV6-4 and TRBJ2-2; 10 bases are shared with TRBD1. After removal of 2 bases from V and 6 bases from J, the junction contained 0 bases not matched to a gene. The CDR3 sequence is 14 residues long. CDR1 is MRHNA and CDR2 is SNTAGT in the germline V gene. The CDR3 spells CASSDGQGAGELFF. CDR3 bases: TGTGCCAGCAGTGACGGACAGGGGGCCGGGGAGCTGTTTTTT.

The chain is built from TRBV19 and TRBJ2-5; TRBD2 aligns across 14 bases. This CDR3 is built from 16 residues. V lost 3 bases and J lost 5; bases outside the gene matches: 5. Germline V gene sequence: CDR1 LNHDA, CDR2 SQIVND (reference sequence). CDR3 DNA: TGTGCCAGTAGTATGGGGACTAGCGGGAGAGGGGAGACCCAGTACTTC. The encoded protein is CASSMGTSGRGETQYF.

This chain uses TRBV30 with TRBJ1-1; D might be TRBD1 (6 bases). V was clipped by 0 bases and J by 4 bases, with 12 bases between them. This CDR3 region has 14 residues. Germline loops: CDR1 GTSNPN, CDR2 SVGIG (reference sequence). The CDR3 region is CAWSVQGRGTEAFF. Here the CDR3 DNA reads TGTGCCTGGAGTGTACAGGGAAGGGGCACTGAAGCTTTCTTT.

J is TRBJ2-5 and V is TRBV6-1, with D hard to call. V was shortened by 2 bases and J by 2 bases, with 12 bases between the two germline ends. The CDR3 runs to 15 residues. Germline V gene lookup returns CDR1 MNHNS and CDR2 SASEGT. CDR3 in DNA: TGTGCCAGCAGTGAATTCGAAATAGTTCAAGAGACCCAGTACTTC. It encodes CASSEFEIVQETQYF.

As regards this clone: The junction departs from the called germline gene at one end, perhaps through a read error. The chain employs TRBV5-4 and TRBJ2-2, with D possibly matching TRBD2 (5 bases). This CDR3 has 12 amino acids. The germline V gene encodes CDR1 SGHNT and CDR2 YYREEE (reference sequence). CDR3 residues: CASSFATGEPFF. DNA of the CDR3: TGTGCCAGCAGCTTTGCCACCGGGGAGCCGTTTTTT.

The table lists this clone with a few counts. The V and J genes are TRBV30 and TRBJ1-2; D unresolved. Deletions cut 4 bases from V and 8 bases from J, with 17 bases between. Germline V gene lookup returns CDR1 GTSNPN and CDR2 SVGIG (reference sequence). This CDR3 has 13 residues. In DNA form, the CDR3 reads TGTGCCTGGACTGACCTGGGCCTTCCCGGCTACACCTTC. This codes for CAWTDLGLPGYTF.

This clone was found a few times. The CDR3 is CASSLAFTGLGMNTEAFF. The CDR3 region has the DNA TGTGCCAGCAGCTTAGCCTTTACGGGTCTCGGCATGAACACTGAAGCTTTCTTT. The chain employs TRBV7-9 and TRBJ1-1; D unresolved. The germline V gene has CDR1 SEHNR and CDR2 FQNEAQ (reference sequence). The ends were cut back, 0 bases at V and 0 bases at J, with 17 bases in the middle. The CDR3 is 18 amino acids.

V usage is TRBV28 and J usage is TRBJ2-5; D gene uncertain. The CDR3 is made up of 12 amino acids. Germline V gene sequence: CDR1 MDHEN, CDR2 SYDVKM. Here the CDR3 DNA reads TGTGGTTCCGGAGAGAATGGGGAGACCCAGTACTTC. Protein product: CGSGENGETQYF.

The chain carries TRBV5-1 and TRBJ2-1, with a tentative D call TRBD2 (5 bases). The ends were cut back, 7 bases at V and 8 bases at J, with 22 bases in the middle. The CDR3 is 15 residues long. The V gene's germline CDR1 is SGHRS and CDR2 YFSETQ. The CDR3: CASCQSPLEAHEQFF. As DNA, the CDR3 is TGCGCCAGCTGCCAATCCCCTCTGGAGGCCCATGAGCAGTTCTTC.

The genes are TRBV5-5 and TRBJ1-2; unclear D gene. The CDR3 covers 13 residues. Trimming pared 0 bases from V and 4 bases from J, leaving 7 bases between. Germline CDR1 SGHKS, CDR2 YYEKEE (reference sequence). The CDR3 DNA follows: TGTGCCAGCAGCTTGGGCGCCGCCTATGGCTACACCTTC. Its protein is CASSLGAAYGYTF.

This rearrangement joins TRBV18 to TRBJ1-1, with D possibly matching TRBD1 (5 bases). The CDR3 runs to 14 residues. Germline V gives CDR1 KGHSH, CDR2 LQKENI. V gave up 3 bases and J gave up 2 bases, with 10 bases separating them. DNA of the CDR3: TGTGCCAGCTCACCTGGCGGGGGTAACACTGAAGCTTTCTTT. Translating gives CASSPGGGNTEAFF.

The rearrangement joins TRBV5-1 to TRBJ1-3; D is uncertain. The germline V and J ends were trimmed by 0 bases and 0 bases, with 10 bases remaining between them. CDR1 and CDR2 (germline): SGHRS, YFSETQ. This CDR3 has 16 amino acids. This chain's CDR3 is CASSLEAAGSGNTIYF. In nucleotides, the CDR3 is TGCGCCAGCAGCTTGGAGGCAGCAGGCTCTGGAAACACCATATATTTT.

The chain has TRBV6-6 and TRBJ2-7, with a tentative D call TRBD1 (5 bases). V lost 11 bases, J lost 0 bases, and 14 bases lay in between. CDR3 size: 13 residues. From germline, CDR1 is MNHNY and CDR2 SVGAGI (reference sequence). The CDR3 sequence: CAARASGSYEQYF. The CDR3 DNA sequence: TGTGCCGCCAGGGCGTCAGGCTCCTACGAGCAGTACTTC.

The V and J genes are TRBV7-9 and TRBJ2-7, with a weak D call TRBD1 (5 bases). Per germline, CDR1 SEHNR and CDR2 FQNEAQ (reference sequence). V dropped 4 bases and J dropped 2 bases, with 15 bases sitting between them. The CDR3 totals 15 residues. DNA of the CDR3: TGTGCCAGCAGCTCGGACACTCAAAAGGCCTACGAGCAGTACTTC. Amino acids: CASSSDTQKAYEQYF.

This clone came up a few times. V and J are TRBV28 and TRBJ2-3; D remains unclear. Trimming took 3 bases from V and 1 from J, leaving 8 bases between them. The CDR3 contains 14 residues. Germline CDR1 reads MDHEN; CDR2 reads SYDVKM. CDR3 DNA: TGTGCCAGCAGTTTTCTGAGCGGCACAGATACGCAGTATTTT. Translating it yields CASSFLSGTDTQYF.

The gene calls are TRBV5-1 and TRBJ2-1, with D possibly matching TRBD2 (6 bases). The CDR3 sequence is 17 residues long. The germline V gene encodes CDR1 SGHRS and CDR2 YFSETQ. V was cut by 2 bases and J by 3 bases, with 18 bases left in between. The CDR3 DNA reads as TGCGCCAGCAGCTTAGCCCCTAGCGACAATTTCTACAATGAGCAGTTCTTC. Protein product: CASSLAPSDNFYNEQFF. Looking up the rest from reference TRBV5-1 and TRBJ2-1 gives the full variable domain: KAGVTQTPRYLIKTRGQQVTLSCSPISGHRSVSWYQQTPGQGLQFLFEYFSETQRNKGNFPGRFSGRQFSNSRSEMNVSTLELGDSALYLCASSLAPSDNFYNEQFFGPGTRLTVL.

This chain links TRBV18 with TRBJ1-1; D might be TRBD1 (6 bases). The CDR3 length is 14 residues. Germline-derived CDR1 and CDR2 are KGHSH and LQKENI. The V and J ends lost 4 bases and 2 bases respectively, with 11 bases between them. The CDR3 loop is CASSQTGFNTEAFF. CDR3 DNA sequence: TGTGCCAGCTCACAAACAGGGTTCAACACTGAAGCTTTCTTT.

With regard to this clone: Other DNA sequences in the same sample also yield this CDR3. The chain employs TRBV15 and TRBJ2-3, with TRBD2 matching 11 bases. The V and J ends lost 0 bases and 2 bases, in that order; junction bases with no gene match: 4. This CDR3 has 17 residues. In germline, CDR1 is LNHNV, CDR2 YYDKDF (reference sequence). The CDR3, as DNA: TGTGCCACCAGCAGAGACCTAGCGGGAGGCTCCACAGATACGCAGTATTTT. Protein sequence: CATSRDLAGGSTDTQYF.

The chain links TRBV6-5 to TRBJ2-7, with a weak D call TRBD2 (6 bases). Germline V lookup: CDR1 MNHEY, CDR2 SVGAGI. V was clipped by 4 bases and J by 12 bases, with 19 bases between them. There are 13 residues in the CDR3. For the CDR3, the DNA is TGTGCCAGCAGTTTCGAATCGGGCCCCGGGGGGTACTTC. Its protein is CASSFESGPGGYF.

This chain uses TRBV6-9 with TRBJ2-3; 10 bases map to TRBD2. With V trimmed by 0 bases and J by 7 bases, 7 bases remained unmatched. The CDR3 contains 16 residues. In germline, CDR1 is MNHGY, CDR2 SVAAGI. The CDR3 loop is CASSYSPSGSPNTQYF. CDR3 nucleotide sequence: TGTGCCAGCAGTTATTCACCTAGCGGGAGTCCAAATACGCAGTATTTT.